This T cell receptor beta chain was sequenced during a study of T cell repertoires in cytomegalovirus infection. About the study: A matching HLA type, together with CMV infection, was signaled by public TCR beta signatures.

This CDR3 has 18 residues. V was trimmed by 5 bases and J by 2 bases, leaving 23 bases between them. In germline, CDR1 is SGHVS, CDR2 FNYEAQ. TCRdb fed the reads into MiXCR, producing one record per CDR3 protein. The sample shows 600,000 to 800,000 distinct CDR3 sequences, 20% to 30% of them seen only once. This clonotype was detected many times. Its target is unknown. Whole-study results and caveats: Carriers of CMV and the relevant HLA type were discriminated by public TCR beta frequency. The response measured ex vivo was dominated by TCR beta clonotypes (HLA-C-restricted and CMV-specific).

V gene TRBV7-6 combines with J gene TRBJ2-3; tentatively, D is TRBD1 or TRBD2 (5 bases each). The receptor comes from a human donor in good health (CMV status not recorded). Some clones in this sample may be carry-over from other donors' samples. The source material was CD8+ T cells from PBMCs. The CDR3 spells CASSTLRGWAGDTDTQYF. For the CDR3, the DNA is TGTGCCAGCAGCACTCTGAGGGGCTGGGCAGGAGACACAGATACGCAGTATTTT. Full variable domain (remainder filled in from reference TRBV7-6 and TRBJ2-3): GAGVSQSPRYKVTKRGQDVALRCDPISGHVSLYWYRQALGQGPEFLTYFNYEAQQDKSGLPNDRFSAERPEGSISTLTIQRTEQRDSAMYRCASSTLRGWAGDTDTQYFGPGTRLTVL.